One sample yielded the 13 T cell receptor beta chains listed below, sequenced in a study of PD-1 blockade in classical Hodgkin lymphoma. Measured with immunoSEQ multiplex PCR; TCRdb has only the in-frame clones, and not every one. The data contain some 84,000 clones, 92% of them singletons. Exposure to brentuximab vedotin varied, and each patient had relapsed following autologous stem cell transplantation. This specimen consisted of peripheral blood mononuclear cells (PBMCs), obtained before the second cycle of nivolumab. Receptors were obtained from a human donor with classical Hodgkin lymphoma.

This chain links TRBV19 with TRBJ2-5; D gene unclear. The CDR3 consists of 14 residues. Germline V gene sequence: CDR1 LNHDA, CDR2 SQIVND (reference sequence). V gave up 6 bases and J gave up 1 base, with 12 bases separating them. In nucleotides, the CDR3 is TGTGCCAGTAGCGGCTCCTTCTTCCAAGAGACCCAGTACTTC. Residues: CASSGSFFQETQYF.

The rearrangement uses TRBV7-9 and TRBJ2-1; TRBD2 matches 7 bases. CDR1 SEHNR and CDR2 FQNEAQ come from the germline V gene (reference sequence). Losses at the gene ends were 5 bases for V and 0 bases for J; bases not matched to a gene: 10. The CDR3 has 17 amino acids. The CDR3 protein is CASSRSIAGSSYNEQFF. The CDR3 nucleotides are TGTGCCAGCAGCCGATCCATAGCGGGTAGCTCCTACAATGAGCAGTTCTTC.

The chain joins TRBV30 to TRBJ2-1; TRBD1 aligns across 9 bases. The CDR3 loop spans 15 amino acids. V gave up 2 bases and J gave up 9 bases; unmatched junction bases: 11. CDR1 GTSNPN and CDR2 SVGIG come from the germline V gene (reference sequence). As DNA, the CDR3 is TGTGCCTGGAGTACCGGGACAGGGACTCGTAGTGAGCAGTTCTTC. Residues: CAWSTGTGTRSEQFF.

This chain joins TRBV28 and TRBJ1-2, with D unresolved. The CDR3 runs 12 residues. V lost 6 bases, J lost 2 bases, and 7 bases lay in between. Germline V lookup: CDR1 MDHEN, CDR2 SYDVKM. CDR3 residues: CASSDWNYGYTF. In nucleotides, the CDR3 is TGTGCCAGCAGCGACTGGAACTATGGCTACACCTTC.

This clone came up a few times. The chain uses TRBV6-6 and TRBJ1-2; the match to TRBD1 covers 9 bases. The CDR3 runs 15 residues. Germline V gene lookup returns CDR1 MNHNY and CDR2 SVGAGI (reference sequence). V gave up 4 bases and J gave up 7 bases; unmatched junction bases: 10. CDR3 protein: CASSSPGTGIPGYTF. In DNA form, the CDR3 reads TGTGCCAGCAGTTCCCCCGGGACAGGGATTCCTGGCTACACCTTC.

V gene TRBV27 combines with J gene TRBJ2-3; D remains ambiguous. The germline V gene has CDR1 MNHEY and CDR2 SMNVEV (reference sequence). The V and J ends lost 0 bases and 2 bases respectively, with 15 bases between them. CDR3 length: 17 residues. This CDR3 reads CASSLSITAKFTDTQYF. The CDR3 DNA is TGTGCCAGCAGTTTATCGATTACGGCCAAATTCACAGATACGCAGTATTTT.

This chain uses TRBV9 with TRBJ2-1; TRBD2 might be the D (6 bases). The germline V and J ends were trimmed by 3 bases and 10 bases, with 17 bases remaining between them. This CDR3 has 14 amino acids. In germline, CDR1 is SGDLS, CDR2 YYNGEE. The CDR3 coding sequence is TGTGCCAGCAGCGAGGGGACTCAAATCGGCGAGCAGTTCTTC. It encodes CASSEGTQIGEQFF.

V is TRBV9 and J is TRBJ2-5, with D maybe TRBD1 (6 bases). The J call could be wrong; TRBJ2-7 is a better fit for the DNA end. The germline V gene has CDR1 SGDLS and CDR2 YYNGEE. CDR3 length: 14 residues. The CDR3: CASSVGDNSYEQYF. The CDR3 DNA is TGTGCCAGCAGCGTAGGGGACAACTCCTACGAGCAGTACTTC.

The chain links TRBV18 to TRBJ1-5; 7 nucleotides agree with TRBD1. The V segment lost 1 base and the J segment 3 bases; nucleotides outside the gene matches: 0. This CDR3 has 14 amino acids. Germline values: CDR1 KGHSH, CDR2 LQKENI. The CDR3 sequence is CASSPQGANQPQHF. The DNA for the CDR3 is TGTGCCAGCTCACCACAGGGGGCCAATCAGCCCCAGCATTTT. Supplemented by reference TRBV18 and TRBJ1-5, the full variable domain reads NAGVMQNPRHLVRRRGQEARLRCSPMKGHSHVYWYRQLPEEGLKFMVYLQKENIIDESGMPKERFSAEFPKEGPSILRIQQVVRGDSAAYFCASSPQGANQPQHFGDGTRLSIL.

The rearrangement joins TRBV5-1 to TRBJ2-2; the D call may be TRBD1 or TRBD2 (6 bases each). CDR1 and CDR2 from the germline V gene are SGHRS and YFSETQ. The germline V and J ends were trimmed by 0 bases and 7 bases, with 10 bases remaining between them. CDR3 size: 14 residues. This chain's CDR3 is CASSLAQGGGELFF. The DNA for the CDR3 is TGCGCCAGCAGCTTGGCACAGGGAGGCGGGGAGCTGTTTTTT.

CDR3: CASSVGGLPNQPQHF. CDR3 sequence (DNA): TGTGCCAGCAGTGTAGGAGGGTTACCCAATCAGCCCCAGCATTTT. The chain recombines TRBV2 with TRBJ1-5; D not resolved. CDR1 is SNHLY and CDR2 is FYNNEI in the germline V gene. V lost 4 bases, J lost 3 bases, and 13 bases lay in between. The CDR3 runs to 15 residues.

V gene TRBV11-2 combines with J gene TRBJ2-3, with no clear D. The CDR3 is made up of 14 amino acids. Germline V lookup: CDR1 SGHAT, CDR2 FQNNGV. V was trimmed by 10 bases and J by 5 bases, leaving 19 bases between them. CDR3 region: CATAAARLGDTQYF. As DNA, the CDR3 is TGTGCCACTGCAGCCGCACGCTTGGGAGATACGCAGTATTTT.

This chain joins TRBV18 and TRBJ2-1; TRBD2 aligns across 9 bases. CDR1 is KGHSH, CDR2 LQKENI, per germline. Germline trimming cut 2 bases from V and 8 bases from J; bases unmatched to any gene: 10. This CDR3 region has 16 residues. As DNA, the CDR3 is TGTGCCAGCTCACCATCGGGGGGACTAGCTTTCGATGAGCAGTTCTTC. The encoded protein is CASSPSGGLAFDEQFF.